This T cell receptor (beta chain) emerged from a study of T cell responses to AZD1222 COVID-19 vaccine. Produced via immunoSEQ multiplex PCR; TCRdb's table is partial and in-frame only. The sample holds 130,000 or so clones, roughly 88% seen once. Study results and caveats: Rises in breadth and depth of Spike-specific TCRs came after two AZD1222 doses.

Second-dose schedules of about 4 or about 12 weeks were combined. Turning to this clone: The antigen remains undetermined.

The CDR3 spans 15 residues. Per the germline V gene, CDR1 is SGHKS and CDR2 is YYEKEE (reference sequence). V was pared by 4 bases and J by 5 bases, with 18 bases between. This chain uses TRBV5-5 with TRBJ2-5; D is possibly TRBD1 or TRBD2 (5 bases each). The source of this sequence is an adult who received the AZD1222 COVID-19 vaccine. The sequences come from peripheral blood, collected 28 days after the second AZD1222 dose. The CDR3 bases are TGTGCCAGCAGCGGGGGTCGGGACGGTTTGGAGACCCAGTACTTC. Its protein is CASSGGRDGLETQYF.